A single sample is the source of the 27 T cell receptor beta chains below, sequenced in a study of T cells in Graves' hyperthyroidism and ophthalmopathy. What was amplified from RNA transcripts were TCR beta CDR3 regions. In the first-round RT-PCR of the TCR CDR3, the HTBI primer set was used. TCRdb independently ran MiXCR on the multiplex PCR reads; one entry per CDR3 protein. The sample shows 650,000 to 750,000 distinct CDR3 sequences, less than 15% of them seen only once. The sample comprised blood. Source of these receptors: a woman between 18 and 30 years old with Graves' hyperthyroidism.

This clonotype was observed a few times. This may arise from a read error, as a much more abundant clone is one base away. This chain links TRBV24-1 with TRBJ2-1; possible D gene TRBD2, 5 bases. The germline gives CDR1 KGHDR, CDR2 SFDVKD. The CDR3 has 12 amino acids. V was clipped by 5 bases and J by 4 bases, with 5 bases between them. The CDR3 sequence: CATSAGYNEQFF. CDR3 DNA sequence: TGTGCCACCAGTGCGGGGTACAATGAGCAGTTCTTC.

The gene calls are TRBV28 and TRBJ2-6; perhaps D is TRBD1 or TRBD2 (5 bases each). The CDR3 runs 17 residues. CDR1 is MDHEN and CDR2 is SYDVKM in the germline V gene. Trimming left V 0 bases short and J 2 bases short, with 11 bases between. Here the CDR3 reads CASSLWGRGTGANVLTF. The CDR3 bases are TGTGCCAGCAGTTTATGGGGCCGGGGCACTGGGGCCAACGTCCTGACTTTC.

V is TRBV18 and J is TRBJ1-5; D might be TRBD1 (5 bases). The CDR3 extends over 15 amino acids. V gave up 4 bases and J gave up 2 bases, with 12 bases separating them. Per germline, CDR1 KGHSH and CDR2 LQKENI. The CDR3 is CASSQGLSGNQPQHF. CDR3 DNA: TGTGCCAGCTCACAGGGGTTGAGTGGCAATCAGCCCCAGCATTTT.

This clonotype has more than one count but fewer than ten. This chain uses TRBV5-1 with TRBJ2-1, with 8 bases aligning to TRBD2. The length of the CDR3 is 15 residues. Unmatched junction bases numbered 8, after V lost 1 base and J lost 8 bases. Germline CDR1 and CDR2: SGHRS and YFSETQ. The CDR3 loop reads CASSLYGRAVDEQFF. CDR3 nucleotide sequence: TGCGCCAGCAGCTTGTACGGGAGGGCCGTCGATGAGCAGTTCTTC.

The chain links TRBV7-2 to TRBJ2-5, with TRBD2 identical over 7 bases. Germline V gene data show CDR1 as SGHTA and CDR2 as FQGNSA. CDR3 length: 18 amino acids. Losses at the gene ends were 1 base for V and 2 bases for J; bases not matched to a gene: 13. This CDR3 is CASSLVRDGLADQETQYF. CDR3 in DNA: TGTGCCAGCAGCTTAGTACGCGACGGGCTAGCGGATCAAGAGACCCAGTACTTC. Full variable domain (outside the CDR3, taken from reference TRBV7-2 and TRBJ2-5): GAGVSQSPSNKVTEKGKDVELRCDPISGHTALYWYRQSLGQGLEFLIYFQGNSAPDKSGLPSDRFSAERTGGSVSTLTIQRTQQEDSAVYLCASSLVRDGLADQETQYFGPGTRLLVL.

The V and J genes are TRBV4-3 and TRBJ2-2; TRBD1 might be the D (6 bases). This CDR3 has 15 residues. V was trimmed by 0 bases and J by 6 bases, leaving 11 bases between them. Germline CDR1 LGHNA, CDR2 YSLEER. CDR3 in amino acids: CASSQETGQAGELFF. The CDR3 bases are TGCGCCAGCAGCCAAGAAACAGGGCAAGCCGGGGAGCTGTTTTTT.

This clonotype came up a few times. The chain links TRBV7-9 to TRBJ2-1; 9 bases match TRBD2. From germline, CDR1 is SEHNR and CDR2 FQNEAQ (reference sequence). V shed 2 bases, J shed 7 bases, and the junction held 9 bases outside the gene matches. The CDR3 sequence is 16 residues long. CDR3 in amino acids: CASSLNSGRYRNEQFF. Here the CDR3 DNA reads TGTGCCAGCAGCTTAAATAGCGGGAGATACAGGAATGAGCAGTTCTTC.

Details on this clonotype: One end of the junction fails to match germline, which may point to a read error. The chain has TRBV7-9 and TRBJ2-5; no firm D call. The CDR3 extends over 13 amino acids. Germline CDR1 reads SEHNR; CDR2 reads FQNEAQ (reference sequence). In DNA, the CDR3 is TGTGCCAGCAGCTTCCAACGCGGAGAGGCCCAGTACTTC. Translated, it gives CASSFQRGEAQYF.

The CDR3 sequence is CSVEAPRRDILGYTF. The CDR3 coding sequence is TGCAGTGTCGAAGCCCCCCGGCGGGACATACTTGGCTACACCTTC. This sequence joins TRBV20-1 and TRBJ1-2; perhaps TRBD1 as D (6 bases). The germline gives CDR1 DFQATT, CDR2 SNEGSKA (reference sequence). V dropped 7 bases and J dropped 7 bases, with 25 bases sitting between them. This CDR3 spans 15 amino acids.

The CDR3 reads CASSAWHRGDQPQHF. DNA of the CDR3: TGTGCCAGTAGTGCCTGGCACAGGGGCGATCAGCCCCAGCATTTT. This chain connects TRBV19 to TRBJ1-5; TRBD1 matches 7 bases. This CDR3 comprises 15 residues. Germline CDR1 and CDR2: LNHDA and SQIVND (reference sequence). V dropped 5 bases and J dropped 5; count of bases not matched to a gene: 9.

A remark on this clonotype: A much larger clonotype is one base distant, so this may be a read error. The chain has TRBV20-1 and TRBJ2-7; TRBD2 matches 7 bases. Germline V gene data show CDR1 as DFQATT and CDR2 as SNEGSKA (reference sequence). This CDR3 comprises 14 residues. The CDR3 region is CSASFLGRDYEQCF. The DNA of the CDR3 is TGCAGTGCTAGTTTTTTGGGGCGGGACTACGAGCAGTGCTTC.

Ten or more counts support this clonotype. V gene TRBV11-3 combines with J gene TRBJ2-2, with D hard to call. CDR3 length equals 15 residues. Trimming took 4 bases from V and 5 from J, leaving 14 bases between them. Germline V lookup: CDR1 SGHNT, CDR2 YENEEA. CDR3 region: CASSSGGQLTGELFF. In nucleotides, the CDR3 is TGTGCCAGCAGCTCCGGCGGCCAGTTGACCGGGGAGCTGTTTTTT.

This clonotype has only a few counts. V and J are TRBV10-3 and TRBJ1-4; D ambiguous. CDR1 is ENHRY and CDR2 is SYGVKD in the germline V gene. The CDR3 loop spans 15 amino acids. Deletions cut 5 bases from V and 0 bases from J, with 10 bases between. CDR3 DNA sequence: TGTGCCATCAGTCCGGATTTTGCAACTAATGAAAAACTGTTTTTT. Translated, it gives CAISPDFATNEKLFF.

Many counts were recorded for this clonotype. This sequence joins TRBV30 and TRBJ1-2; 7 nucleotides match TRBD1. The CDR3 loop spans 15 amino acids. Per germline, CDR1 GTSNPN and CDR2 SVGIG (reference sequence). V dropped 4 bases and J dropped 4; count of bases not matched to a gene: 12. The CDR3 DNA is TGTGCCTGGATGGAGGGGGACAGCCGACCCTATGGCTACACCTTC. It is translated as CAWMEGDSRPYGYTF.

This clonotype was counted between two and nine times. The chain employs TRBV7-9 and TRBJ2-7, with unresolved D. This CDR3 is built from 15 residues. Trimming took off 4 bases at V and 3 bases at J, with 16 bases between the two ends. Germline loops: CDR1 SEHNR, CDR2 FQNEAQ (reference sequence). Here the CDR3 reads CASSSAFRMGYEQYF. As DNA, the CDR3 is TGTGCCAGCAGCTCAGCCTTTCGTATGGGCTACGAGCAGTACTTC.

Ten or more counts support this clonotype. CDR3 nucleotides: TGCAGTGCCCAGGCAGGGATCGGGGAGCTGTTTTTT. It codes for CSAQAGIGELFF. This chain connects TRBV20-1 to TRBJ2-2; possibly TRBD1 for D (5 bases). Germline loops: CDR1 DFQATT, CDR2 SNEGSKA (reference sequence). The V end lost 6 bases, the J end lost 7 bases, and 12 bases lay between the germline ends. This CDR3 is built from 12 residues.

This clonotype was picked up a small number of times. The chain links TRBV29-1 to TRBJ2-1; maybe TRBD2 (6 bases). V was clipped by 6 bases and J by 6 bases, with 18 bases between them. Per the germline V gene, CDR1 is SQVTM and CDR2 is ANQGSEA. There are 14 residues in the CDR3. The CDR3 sequence: CSVAKRVAGNEQFF. CDR3 sequence (DNA): TGCAGCGTCGCCAAGCGGGTGGCCGGCAATGAGCAGTTCTTC.

There are many counts of this clonotype. The chain employs TRBV7-2 and TRBJ2-3, with 11 positions matching TRBD2. This CDR3 comprises 18 residues. Germline CDR1 and CDR2: SGHTA and FQGNSA. V shed 1 base, J shed 0 bases, and the junction held 6 bases outside the gene matches. The CDR3 DNA follows: TGTGCCAGCAGCTTAGTTGGGACTAGCGGTATTAGCACAGATACGCAGTATTTT. This codes for CASSLVGTSGISTDTQYF.

The sample holds many counts of this clonotype. The chain employs TRBV3-1 and TRBJ2-7; no clear D gene. Per the germline V gene, CDR1 is LGHDT and CDR2 is YNNKEL (reference sequence). This CDR3 is built from 15 residues. Trimming shortened V by 0 bases and J by 0 bases, and 9 bases separated the two germline ends. The CDR3: CASSQEGSSSYEQYF. The CDR3 nucleotides read TGTGCCAGCAGCCAAGAAGGTTCGAGCTCCTACGAGCAGTACTTC.

This clonotype was seen ten or more times. The chain carries TRBV2 and TRBJ2-3; 15 positions agree with TRBD2. Germline trimming cut 3 bases from V and 0 bases from J; bases unmatched to any gene: 7. This CDR3 contains 19 residues. Germline assignment: CDR1 SNHLY and CDR2 FYNNEI. CDR3 sequence: CASSDPGLAGGVSTDTQYF. DNA of the CDR3: TGTGCCAGCAGTGACCCTGGACTAGCGGGAGGGGTAAGCACAGATACGCAGTATTTT.

The count of this clonotype is one. Here the CDR3 reads CASSLGHLSNQPQHF. The CDR3 DNA is TGTGCCAGCAGCTTGGGACACCTTAGCAATCAGCCCCAGCATTTT. J is TRBJ1-5 and V is TRBV5-6; D ambiguous. The CDR3 runs to 15 residues. In germline, CDR1 is SGHDT, CDR2 YYEEEE. V lost 0 bases and J lost 0, with 7 bases in between.

This clonotype appeared a few times. The CDR3 spells CASTAQGVTEAFF. CDR3 DNA: TGTGCCAGCACGGCACAGGGTGTAACTGAAGCTTTCTTT. V usage is TRBV6-1 and J usage is TRBJ1-1, with D possibly TRBD1 on 6 matching bases. CDR1 MNHNS and CDR2 SASEGT come from the germline V gene. The CDR3 consists of 13 residues. Trimming took off 7 bases at V and 5 bases at J, with 14 bases between the two ends.

This clonotype showed up many times. The genes are TRBV7-2 and TRBJ2-5, with a weak D call TRBD2 (5 bases). The V and J ends lost 5 bases and 1 base respectively, with 11 bases between them. The CDR3 has 14 amino acids. Germline V CDR1 and CDR2: SGHTA, FQGNSA. The CDR3 DNA sequence: TGTGCCAGCAGCCCTAGCCCTGCCCAAGAGACCCAGTACTTC. Protein: CASSPSPAQETQYF.

This clonotype was found many times. The V call is TRBV10-3, the J call TRBJ1-2, with D unresolved. CDR1 ENHRY and CDR2 SYGVKD come from the germline V gene. The V and J ends lost 1 base and 0 bases respectively, with 12 bases between them. The CDR3 totals 16 residues. CDR3 nucleotide sequence: TGTGCCATCAGTGAGTTTAGCGGATCCACTAACTATGGCTACACCTTC. Its translation: CAISEFSGSTNYGYTF.

This clonotype was recorded many times. The chain employs TRBV12-3 or TRBV12-4 and TRBJ1-1, with D perhaps matching TRBD1 (5 bases). V was pared by 8 bases and J by 1 base, with 17 bases between. The CDR3 consists of 15 residues. The CDR3 sequence is CASGWQGHKNTEAFF. The CDR3 nucleotides read TGTGCCAGCGGATGGCAGGGCCATAAGAACACTGAAGCTTTCTTT.

The table lists this clonotype with a few counts. The chain is built from TRBV4-1 and TRBJ2-7, with D possibly being TRBD1 (5 bases). The length of the CDR3 is 15 residues. CDR1 MGHRA and CDR2 YSYEKL come from the germline V gene. The V end was cut by 1 base, the J end by 0 bases, with 10 bases between. The CDR3 sequence is CASSQGMTASYEQYF. CDR3 bases: TGCGCCAGCAGCCAAGGGATGACAGCCTCCTACGAGCAGTACTTC.

In its sample, this clonotype was seen many times. The chain carries TRBV7-2 and TRBJ2-1; TRBD2 aligns across 8 bases. Losses at the gene ends were 4 bases for V and 6 bases for J; bases not matched to a gene: 11. CDR3 size: 16 residues. CDR1 is SGHTA, CDR2 FQGNSA, per germline. The CDR3 DNA is TGTGCCAGCAGCTCACGGACTAGCAGTAGGTCCAATGAGCAGTTCTTC. Translation gives CASSSRTSSRSNEQFF.